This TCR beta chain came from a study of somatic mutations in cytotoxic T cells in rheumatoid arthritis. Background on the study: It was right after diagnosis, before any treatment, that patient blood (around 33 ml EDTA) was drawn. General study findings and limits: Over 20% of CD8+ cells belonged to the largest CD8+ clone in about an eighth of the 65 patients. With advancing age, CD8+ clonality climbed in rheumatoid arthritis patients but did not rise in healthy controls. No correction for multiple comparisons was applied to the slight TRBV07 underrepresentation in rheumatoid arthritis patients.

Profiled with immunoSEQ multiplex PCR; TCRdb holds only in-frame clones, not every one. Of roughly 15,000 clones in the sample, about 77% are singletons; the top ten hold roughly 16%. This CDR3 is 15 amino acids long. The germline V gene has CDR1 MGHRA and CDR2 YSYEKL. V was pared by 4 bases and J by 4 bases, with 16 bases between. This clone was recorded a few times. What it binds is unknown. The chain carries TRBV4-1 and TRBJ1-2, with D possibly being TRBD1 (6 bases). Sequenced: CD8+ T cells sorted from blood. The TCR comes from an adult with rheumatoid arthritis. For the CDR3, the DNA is TGCGCCAGCAGCCGGGATAAAGGACAGACCTATGGCTACACCTTC. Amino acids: CASSRDKGQTYGYTF.